A selection of T cell receptor beta chains follows, all from one sample in a study of response to subunit inactivated influenza vaccine. TCRdb reprocessed the RT-PCR reads via MiXCR and lists one record per CDR3 protein. Here the sample spans hundreds of thousands of distinct CDR3 sequences, 15% to 17% being singletons. The specimen was PBMCs from blood, collected 12 days after vaccination. Receptors were obtained from a man aged 50 to 59 who received an inactivated influenza vaccine. Both conserved end residues are part of each CDR3. D genes are given only for firm matches. Some rows have no size entry. The others give once, few or many, or a class for an expanded clone.

J gene | V gene | D gene | CDR3 length | clone size | CDR3 DNA | CDR3 protein
TRBJ1-1 | TRBV6-2/TRBV6-3 | TRBD1 | 18 | few | TGTGCCAGCAGTTACCCGGGGCAGGGGGCTCCCCTGAACACTGAAGCTTTCTTT | CASSYPGQGAPLNTEAFF
TRBJ2-4 | TRBV5-1 | NA | 16 | many | TGCGCCAGCAGCTTGGGACAGATTCTAGCCAAAAACATTCAGTACTTC | CASSLGQILAKNIQYF
TRBJ2-3 | TRBV24-1 | TRBD2 | 14 | few | TGTGCCACCAGTGAGACTAGCGGCACAGATACGCAGTATTTT | CATSETSGTDTQYF
TRBJ2-5 | TRBV7-2 | NA | 13 | NA | TGTGCCAGCAGCAGTACTAGGCAAGAGACCCACTACTTC | CASSSTRQETHYF
TRBJ1-2 | TRBV6-5 | NA | 15 | few | TGTGCCAGCAGTTACTCGTATCGGGGGGCGCTCGGCTACACCTTC | CASSYSYRGALGYTF
TRBJ1-1 | TRBV30 | TRBD1 | 14 | few | TGTGCCTGGAGTAAACGACAGGGCGGGACTGAAGCTTTCTTT | CAWSKRQGGTEAFF
TRBJ2-7 | TRBV7-3 | TRBD2 | 14 | few | TGTGCCAGCAGCTTAGACAGCGGGAGCTACGAGCAGTACTTC | CASSLDSGSYEQYF
TRBJ1-1 | TRBV12-3/TRBV12-4 | TRBD1 | 15 | NA | TGTGCCAGCAGTATCGACAGGGGGATGAGCACTGAAGCTTTCTTT | CASSIDRGMSTEAFF
TRBJ2-1 | TRBV6-5 | NA | 14 | NA | TGTGCCAGCAGTTCCCGCGGGGCTAACAATGAGCAGTTCTTC | CASSSRGANNEQFF
TRBJ2-1 | TRBV20-1 | NA | 13 | many | TGCAGTGCTAGAGATCGGCGGGACAATGAGCAGTTCTTC | CSARDRRDNEQFF
TRBJ2-1 | TRBV7-8 | NA | 15 | NA | TGTGCCAGCAGCTTAAGAAGGGACTTGTACAATGAGCAGTTCTTC | CASSLRRDLYNEQFF
TRBJ2-7 | TRBV7-9 | NA | 12 | few | TGTGCCAGCAGCCCTCACTATTACGAGCAGTACTTC | CASSPHYYEQYF
TRBJ2-1 | TRBV3-1 | TRBD2 | 15 | few | TGTGCCAGCAGCCAAGATCCGCGGGAGTACAATGAGCAGTTCTTC | CASSQDPREYNEQFF
TRBJ1-1 | TRBV7-3 | NA | 13 | few | TGTGCCAGCAGCTTAAAGGGAATAGGTGAAGCTTTCTTT | CASSLKGIGEAFF
TRBJ2-2 | TRBV7-7 | TRBD1 | 16 | NA | TGTGCCAGCAGCTTAGGCGGGACAGGGGGAATCGGGGAGCTGTTTTTT | CASSLGGTGGIGELFF
TRBJ2-1 | TRBV5-5 | NA | 14 | NA | TGTGCCAGCAGCCCCATAGGGGGGGTCAATGAGCAGTTCTTC | CASSPIGGVNEQFF
TRBJ1-1 | TRBV7-2 | NA | 14 | few | TGTGCCAGCAGCTTAGGCAACAGGGTCACTGAAGCTTTCTTT | CASSLGNRVTEAFF
TRBJ2-6 | TRBV6-5 | NA | 15 | few | TGTGCCAGCAGTTGGAGGGAGATGGGGGCCAACGTCCTGACTTTC | CASSWREMGANVLTF
TRBJ2-7 | TRBV12-3/TRBV12-4 | NA | 15 | few | TGTGCCAGCAGTTTAGCGGGGGAGATGTTTAACGAGCAGTACTTC | CASSLAGEMFNEQYF
TRBJ1-2 | TRBV6-5 | NA | 16 | NA | TGTGCCAGCAGTTACGGAGCCAAGTCAAGGGGCTATGGCTACACCTTC | CASSYGAKSRGYGYTF
TRBJ2-3 | TRBV6-2/TRBV6-3 | TRBD2 | 15 | few | TGTGCCAGCAGCCGACTAGCGGGGAGTCCAGATACGCAGTATTTT | CASSRLAGSPDTQYF
TRBJ2-7 | TRBV20-1 | NA | 14 | NA | TGCAGTGCTAGAGTTAGGGGGTTCGGCTACGAGCAGTACTTC | CSARVRGFGYEQYF
TRBJ1-1 | TRBV14 | NA | 15 | few | TGTGCCAGCAGCCAAGACGCGGAGGGGAACACTGAAGCTTTCTTT | CASSQDAEGNTEAFF
TRBJ2-5 | TRBV20-1 | NA | 13 | NA | TGCAGTGCTAGACGGCCTAGCCTCGGGACCCAGTACTTC | CSARRPSLGTQYF
TRBJ2-7 | TRBV20-1 | NA | 13 | NA | TGCAGCGGGCGGCTCCCAAGCTCCTACGAGCAGTACTTC | CSGRLPSSYEQYF
TRBJ2-3 | TRBV7-6 | NA | 13 | few | TGTGCCAGCAGCCAAGGACGGGGCGGTACGCAGTATTTT | CASSQGRGGTQYF
TRBJ2-4 | TRBV2 | TRBD1 | 14 | few | TGTGCCAGCAGCCTGACAGGGATGGGGCACATTCAGTACTTC | CASSLTGMGHIQYF
TRBJ2-1 | TRBV5-1 | NA | 12 | many | TGTGCCAGCAGTTTAGTCAGAAATGAGCAGTTCTTC | CASSLVRNEQFF
TRBJ1-6 | TRBV20-1 | TRBD1 | 14 | few | TGCAGTGCTTCCCCAAGGACAGGGGGTTCACCCCTCCACTTT | CSASPRTGGSPLHF
TRBJ2-1 | TRBV12-3/TRBV12-4 | NA | 15 | few | TGTGCCAGCAGACCAGGAGGAGGGTTGTGGAATGAGCAGTTCTTC | CASRPGGGLWNEQFF